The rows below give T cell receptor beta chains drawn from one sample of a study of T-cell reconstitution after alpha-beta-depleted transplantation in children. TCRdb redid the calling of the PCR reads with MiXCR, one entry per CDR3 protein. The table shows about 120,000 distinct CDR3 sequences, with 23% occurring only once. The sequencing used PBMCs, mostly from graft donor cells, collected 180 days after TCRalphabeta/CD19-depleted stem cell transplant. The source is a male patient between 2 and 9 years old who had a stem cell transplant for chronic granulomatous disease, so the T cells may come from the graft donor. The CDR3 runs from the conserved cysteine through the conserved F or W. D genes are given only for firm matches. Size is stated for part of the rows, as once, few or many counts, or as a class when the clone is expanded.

CDR3 DNA: TGCAGTGCTAGAGATATGGTAGGGGGAGGTGAGACCCAGTACTTC
CDR3 protein: CSARDMVGGGETQYF
J gene: TRBJ2-5
D gene: .
V gene: TRBV20-1
CDR3 length: 15
clone size: many

CDR3 DNA: TGCAGTGCGGAAACTGGGAATGAGCAGTTCTTC
CDR3 protein: CSAETGNEQFF
J gene: TRBJ2-1
D gene: .
V gene: TRBV20-1
CDR3 length: 11
clone size: .

CDR3 DNA: TGTGCCAGCAGCTTAACAGCGATGGGAACAGATACGCAGTATTTT
CDR3 protein: CASSLTAMGTDTQYF
J gene: TRBJ2-3
D gene: .
V gene: TRBV7-2
CDR3 length: 15
clone size: many

CDR3 DNA: TGTGCCATCAGTGCCTGGGGGGGAAATGAGCAGTTCTTC
CDR3 protein: CAISAWGGNEQFF
J gene: TRBJ2-1
D gene: TRBD2
V gene: TRBV10-3
CDR3 length: 13
clone size: .

CDR3 DNA: TGTGCCAGCAGTTTAAGGGGTAGGGACAGCTTATACAATGAGCAGTTCTTC
CDR3 protein: CASSLRGRDSLYNEQFF
J gene: TRBJ2-1
D gene: TRBD1
V gene: TRBV27
CDR3 length: 17
clone size: .

CDR3 DNA: TGTGCCACCAGCAGAGACACCGCTGTTCAGTACTTC
CDR3 protein: CATSRDTAVQYF
J gene: TRBJ2-4
D gene: .
V gene: TRBV15
CDR3 length: 12
clone size: many

CDR3 DNA: TGTGCCAGCAGTTTGCGGGAGGGAAGCTCCTACGAGCAGTACTTC
CDR3 protein: CASSLREGSSYEQYF
J gene: TRBJ2-7
D gene: TRBD2
V gene: TRBV12-3/TRBV12-4
CDR3 length: 15
clone size: .

CDR3 DNA: TGTGCCAGCAGCCGCCGGGGACTAGCAGACCCCTCCTACAATGAGCAGTTCTTC
CDR3 protein: CASSRRGLADPSYNEQFF
J gene: TRBJ2-1
D gene: TRBD2
V gene: TRBV4-2
CDR3 length: 18
clone size: many

CDR3 DNA: TGTGCCAGCAGCCCAGACAGCAATGAGCAGTTCTTC
CDR3 protein: CASSPDSNEQFF
J gene: TRBJ2-1
D gene: .
V gene: TRBV7-9
CDR3 length: 12
clone size: once

CDR3 DNA: TGTGCCAGCAGTTTAATCCAGGGCAACTATGGCTACACCTTC
CDR3 protein: CASSLIQGNYGYTF
J gene: TRBJ1-2
D gene: .
V gene: TRBV12-3/TRBV12-4
CDR3 length: 14
clone size: many

CDR3 DNA: TGCAGTGCTAGAGGTACGACGGGAAGAGCCTACAATGAGCAGTTCTTC
CDR3 protein: CSARGTTGRAYNEQFF
J gene: TRBJ2-1
D gene: .
V gene: TRBV20-1
CDR3 length: 16
clone size: .

CDR3 DNA: TGTGCCAGCAGTTTTACCAGTTTCCAGCAGTTCTTC
CDR3 protein: CASSFTSFQQFF
J gene: TRBJ2-1
D gene: .
V gene: TRBV12-3/TRBV12-4
CDR3 length: 12
clone size: .

CDR3 DNA: TGTGCCACCAGCCGACTGGGGGGGGCGAAGTCTGGCACAGATACGCAGTATTTT
CDR3 protein: CATSRLGGAKSGTDTQYF
J gene: TRBJ2-3
D gene: .
V gene: TRBV15
CDR3 length: 18
clone size: .

CDR3 DNA: TGTGCCAGCAGCACCTCTAGCGGGGGGCGTGAGACGCAGTATTTT
CDR3 protein: CASSTSSGGRETQYF
J gene: TRBJ2-3
D gene: TRBD2
V gene: TRBV9
CDR3 length: 15
clone size: .

CDR3 DNA: TGTGCCAGCAGTTTGGGCCAGGACCATTACCAAGAGACCCAGTACTTC
CDR3 protein: CASSLGQDHYQETQYF
J gene: TRBJ2-5
D gene: .
V gene: TRBV28
CDR3 length: 16
clone size: many

CDR3 DNA: TGTGCCAGCAGCTTAGGGGTCGGGGAGCTGTTTTTT
CDR3 protein: CASSLGVGELFF
J gene: TRBJ2-2
D gene: .
V gene: TRBV7-2
CDR3 length: 12
clone size: many

CDR3 DNA: TGTGCCAGCAGCTTAAAGGGAAGCTCCTACAATGAGCAGTTCTTC
CDR3 protein: CASSLKGSSYNEQFF
J gene: TRBJ2-1
D gene: .
V gene: TRBV7-3
CDR3 length: 15
clone size: .

CDR3 DNA: TGCAGCGAGAACAGGGTCACTGAAGCTTTCTTT
CDR3 protein: CSENRVTEAFF
J gene: TRBJ1-1
D gene: .
V gene: TRBV29-1
CDR3 length: 11
clone size: many

CDR3 DNA: TGCAGTGCTAGGCGGGCAAGCTCCTACAATGAGCAGTTCTTC
CDR3 protein: CSARRASSYNEQFF
J gene: TRBJ2-1
D gene: .
V gene: TRBV20-1
CDR3 length: 14
clone size: many

CDR3 DNA: TGTGCCAGCGCCCCCGGGGTCTACGAGCAGTACTTC
CDR3 protein: CASAPGVYEQYF
J gene: TRBJ2-7
D gene: .
V gene: TRBV12-3/TRBV12-4
CDR3 length: 12
clone size: few

CDR3 DNA: TGTGCCAGCAGTTTCGGGAAGACAGTGATCTCCTACGAGCAGTACTTC
CDR3 protein: CASSFGKTVISYEQYF
J gene: TRBJ2-7
D gene: .
V gene: TRBV12-3/TRBV12-4
CDR3 length: 16
clone size: many

CDR3 DNA: TGTGCCACCAGGCGGACAGAGCGTCAAGAGACCCAGTACTTC
CDR3 protein: CATRRTERQETQYF
J gene: TRBJ2-5
D gene: .
V gene: TRBV6-4
CDR3 length: 14
clone size: .

CDR3 DNA: TGTGCCAGCAGTTTATCGACTGCTCTCACCCACGAGCAGTACTTC
CDR3 protein: CASSLSTALTHEQYF
J gene: TRBJ2-7
D gene: .
V gene: TRBV28
CDR3 length: 15
clone size: .

CDR3 DNA: TGTGCCAGCAGCCCCTCGCCAAGCTCCTACAATGAGCAGTTCTTC
CDR3 protein: CASSPSPSSYNEQFF
J gene: TRBJ2-1
D gene: .
V gene: TRBV7-2
CDR3 length: 15
clone size: .

CDR3 DNA: TGTGCCAGCTCACCACGGCAGGTTCACTCCAAAAGCCAAGAGACCCAGTACTTC
CDR3 protein: CASSPRQVHSKSQETQYF
J gene: TRBJ2-5
D gene: .
V gene: TRBV18
CDR3 length: 18
clone size: many

CDR3 DNA: TGTGCCACCAGCAGAGGTGAGGGGACAAATGAAAAACTGTTTTTT
CDR3 protein: CATSRGEGTNEKLFF
J gene: TRBJ1-4
D gene: .
V gene: TRBV15
CDR3 length: 15
clone size: many

CDR3 DNA: TGTGCCATCAGTGAGCTGGCGGGAGAAGAGACCCAGTACTTC
CDR3 protein: CAISELAGEETQYF
J gene: TRBJ2-5
D gene: TRBD2
V gene: TRBV10-3
CDR3 length: 14
clone size: few

CDR3 DNA: TGTGCCAGCAGCGTAGAGGCGGGAGAAGAGACCCAGTACTTC
CDR3 protein: CASSVEAGEETQYF
J gene: TRBJ2-5
D gene: TRBD2
V gene: TRBV9
CDR3 length: 14
clone size: .